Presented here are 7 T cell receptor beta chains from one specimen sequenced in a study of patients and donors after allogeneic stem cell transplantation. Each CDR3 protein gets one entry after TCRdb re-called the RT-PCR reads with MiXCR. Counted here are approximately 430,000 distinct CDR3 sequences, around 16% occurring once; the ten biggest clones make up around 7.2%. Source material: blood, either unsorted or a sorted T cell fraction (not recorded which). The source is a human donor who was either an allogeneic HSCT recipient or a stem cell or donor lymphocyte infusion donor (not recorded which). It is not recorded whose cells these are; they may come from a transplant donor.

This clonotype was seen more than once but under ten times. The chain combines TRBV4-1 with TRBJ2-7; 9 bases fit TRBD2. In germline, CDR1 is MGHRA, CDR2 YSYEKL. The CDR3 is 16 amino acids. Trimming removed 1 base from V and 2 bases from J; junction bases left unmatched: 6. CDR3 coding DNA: TGCGCCAGCAGCCAAGCCGAGACTAGCGGAGCCTACGAGCAGTACTTC. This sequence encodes CASSQAETSGAYEQYF.

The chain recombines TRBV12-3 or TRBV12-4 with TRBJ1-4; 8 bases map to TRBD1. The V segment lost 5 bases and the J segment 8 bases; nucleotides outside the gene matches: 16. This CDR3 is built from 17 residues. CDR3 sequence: CASSNDRTGILGEKLFF. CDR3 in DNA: TGTGCCAGCAGTAACGACCGGACAGGGATATTAGGCGAAAAACTGTTTTTT.

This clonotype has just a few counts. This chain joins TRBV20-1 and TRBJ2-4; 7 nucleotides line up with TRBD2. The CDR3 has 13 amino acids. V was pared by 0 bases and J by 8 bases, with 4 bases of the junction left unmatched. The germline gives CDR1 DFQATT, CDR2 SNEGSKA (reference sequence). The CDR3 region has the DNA TGCAGTGCTAGAGAGCGGGGGTGGTACATTCAGTACTTC. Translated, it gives CSARERGWYIQYF.

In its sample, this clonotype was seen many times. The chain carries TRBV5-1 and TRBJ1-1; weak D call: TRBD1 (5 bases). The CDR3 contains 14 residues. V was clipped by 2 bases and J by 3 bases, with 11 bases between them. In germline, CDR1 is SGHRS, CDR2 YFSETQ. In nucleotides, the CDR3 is TGCGCCAGCAGCTTTGACAGTGGTTACACTGAAGCTTTCTTT. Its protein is CASSFDSGYTEAFF.

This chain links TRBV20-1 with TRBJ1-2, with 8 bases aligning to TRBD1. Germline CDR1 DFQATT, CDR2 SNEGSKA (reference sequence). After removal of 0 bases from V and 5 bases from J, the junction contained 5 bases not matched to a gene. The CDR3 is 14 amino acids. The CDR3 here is CSARDTGTGYGYTF. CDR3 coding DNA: TGCAGTGCTAGAGACACTGGGACAGGTTATGGCTACACCTTC.

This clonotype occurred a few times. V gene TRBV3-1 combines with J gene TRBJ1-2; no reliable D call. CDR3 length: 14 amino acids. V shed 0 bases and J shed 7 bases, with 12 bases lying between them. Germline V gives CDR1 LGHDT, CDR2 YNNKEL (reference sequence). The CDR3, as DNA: TGTGCCAGCAGCCAAGACCCCCGGTTTGGTGGCTACACCTTC. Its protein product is CASSQDPRFGGYTF.

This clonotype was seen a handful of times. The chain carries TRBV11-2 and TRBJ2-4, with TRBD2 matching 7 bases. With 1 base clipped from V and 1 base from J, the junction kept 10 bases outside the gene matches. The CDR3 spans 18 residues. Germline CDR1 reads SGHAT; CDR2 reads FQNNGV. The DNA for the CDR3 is TGTGCCAGCAGCTTAGGCTTGCTGTGGGAGGGGGCCAAAAACATTCAGTACTTC. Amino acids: CASSLGLLWEGAKNIQYF.